This T cell receptor (beta chain) comes out of a study of T cells expressing NK-cell markers. Across the study: Among the eight sequenced donors, seven tested HCMV-seropositive and one tested seronegative.

Overall study findings and caveats: Dominant NKG2C+ clonotypes in six donors made up about 1.0-7.0% of CD8+ T cells. No clear determination of HCMV specificity was made for expanded NKG2C+ T cell clones.

Points on this clonotype: The antigen is undetermined.

The cDNA for TCR beta came from 5'RACE template switching with UMIs. One entry per CDR3 protein, without DNA, is what TCRdb gives after re-calling the 5' RACE reads. Its listing shows some 410,000 distinct CDR3 sequences. Germline CDR1 DFQATT, CDR2 SNEGSKA (reference sequence). The CDR3 has 15 residues. The sequence came from a woman aged 18-70 years in good health. This chain uses TRBV20-1 with TRBJ2-7; TCRdb picks TRBD2, but there is no DNA to check that call. Sample: blood T cells: a sorted CD56 or NKG2C T cell subset, CD4+ or CD8+ T cells, or bulk PBMC T cells (not recorded which). CDR3 in amino acids: CSARDRTSGVYEQYF.